This T cell receptor (beta chain) derives from a study of T cell responses to AZD1222 COVID-19 vaccine. Study findings and constraints: Across the whole spike, CD4 TCRs peaked at regions 160-218 and 743-854. Spike-specific TCR breadth rose after two AZD1222 doses, and depth rose as well.

Assay used: immunoSEQ multiplex PCR; TCRdb lists only in-frame clones, some missing. Counted here are roughly 150,000 clones, roughly nine tenths occurring once; the ten biggest clones make up over 1.1%. Details on this clone: As yet, its antigen is unknown.

The CDR3 is 15 amino acids. Germline values: CDR1 LNHDA, CDR2 SQIVND (reference sequence). With 6 bases clipped from V and 4 bases from J, the junction kept 7 bases outside the gene matches. The sample here was peripheral blood, taken on day 0 of AZD1222 vaccination. The chain employs TRBV19 and TRBJ1-5, with TRBD1 matching 9 bases. This receptor was obtained from an adult in good health. CDR3 loop: CASRQDRGLNQPQHF. The CDR3 region has the DNA TGTGCCAGTAGGCAGGACAGGGGACTTAATCAGCCCCAGCATTTT.